One and the same sample provided the 18 T cell receptor beta chains below, sequenced in a study of T-cell reconstitution after alpha-beta-depleted transplantation in children. Preparation of the TCRbeta library was carried out with unique molecular identifiers. TCRdb called the PCR reads again in MiXCR, with one record for every CDR3 protein. Of about 900,000 distinct CDR3 sequences listed, around 30% were seen once; the top ten hold over 25%. The sequencing used PBMCs, mostly from graft donor cells, collected 360 days after TCRalphabeta/CD19-depleted stem cell transplant. The receptors were gathered from a boy in the first two years of life who had a stem cell transplant for SCID, so the T cells may come from the graft donor.

This clonotype was detected many times. The J gene is TRBJ2-7, the V gene TRBV10-3, with 8 bases lining up with TRBD1. Germline CDR1 is ENHRY and CDR2 is SYGVKD. The CDR3 spans 14 residues. The ends lost 7 bases at V and 3 bases at J; junction bases unmatched: 8. For the CDR3, the DNA is TGTGCCATCACCAGGACAGGGAAGGGCTACGAGCAGTACTTC. This gives the protein CAITRTGKGYEQYF.

This clonotype was detected many times. This chain links TRBV18 with TRBJ2-3; 7 nucleotides line up with TRBD1. The ends lost 4 bases at V and 0 bases at J; junction bases unmatched: 7. This CDR3 contains 16 residues. CDR1 is KGHSH and CDR2 is LQKENI in the germline V gene. The CDR3 reads CASSLYDRASTDTQYF. In DNA form, the CDR3 reads TGTGCCAGCTCACTTTACGACAGGGCGAGCACAGATACGCAGTATTTT.

The genes are TRBV29-1 and TRBJ2-2, with a possible D match to TRBD1 (6 bases). The germline CDR1 and CDR2 sequences are SQVTM and ANQGSEA. V was shortened by 6 bases and J by 4 bases, with 21 bases between the two germline ends. This CDR3 comprises 16 residues. CDR3 loop: CSVQRSGALSTGELFF. In DNA form, the CDR3 reads TGCAGCGTACAACGATCAGGGGCCCTGAGCACCGGGGAGCTGTTTTTT.

This clonotype was seen a handful of times. V and J are TRBV5-1 and TRBJ2-1; the match to TRBD2 covers 10 bases. The CDR3 spans 15 residues. Germline loops: CDR1 SGHRS, CDR2 YFSETQ. The ends lost 0 bases at V and 15 bases at J; junction bases unmatched: 12. CDR3: CASSLATSGGALGFF. CDR3 sequence (DNA): TGCGCCAGCAGCTTGGCCACAAGCGGGGGGGCCCTCGGGTTCTTC.

A few counts support this clonotype. The J gene is TRBJ2-1, the V gene TRBV10-3; 10 nucleotides align to TRBD2. This CDR3 is 16 amino acids long. Trimming at V came to 4 bases and at J to 2 bases, leaving 5 bases not matched to a gene. Germline lookup yields CDR1 ENHRY and CDR2 SYGVKD. CDR3 amino acids: CAISVALAGTYNEQFF. CDR3 sequence (DNA): TGTGCCATCAGTGTGGCACTAGCGGGGACCTACAATGAGCAGTTCTTC.

This clonotype was seen only a few times. The chain is built from TRBV7-9 and TRBJ1-4, with 7 bases identical to TRBD1. CDR3 length: 16 residues. CDR1 is SEHNR and CDR2 is FQNEAQ in the germline V gene (reference sequence). J lost 7 bases, V lost 5 bases, and 13 bases had no gene match. In DNA form, the CDR3 reads TGTGCCAGCAGCCCCACCTTGACAGGGTACCGTGAAAAACTGTTTTTT. Translation: CASSPTLTGYREKLFF.

The chain carries TRBV10-3 and TRBJ1-2; the D is unclear. Germline V gives CDR1 ENHRY, CDR2 SYGVKD. This CDR3 has 14 amino acids. V gave up 3 bases and J gave up 1 base, with 9 bases separating them. The CDR3 bases are TGTGCCATCAGTGAAGGAATACATAACTATGGCTACACCTTC. Translating gives CAISEGIHNYGYTF.

This rearrangement joins TRBV2 to TRBJ2-3; TRBD1 is a possible D gene (5 bases). The CDR3 runs to 14 residues. Per the germline V gene, CDR1 is SNHLY and CDR2 is FYNNEI. V lost 7 bases and J 2 bases, leaving 13 bases between the germline ends. CDR3 residues: CASTYRTNTDTQYF. The CDR3 DNA reads as TGTGCCAGCACCTATCGGACAAACACAGATACGCAGTATTTT.

The genes are TRBV18 and TRBJ1-3; 8 bases are shared with TRBD1. V was clipped by 5 bases and J by 1 base; unmatched bases: 13. The CDR3 has 18 residues. Germline V CDR1 and CDR2: KGHSH, LQKENI. DNA for the CDR3: TGTGCCAGCTCATCGGCGCGGGACAGGCTATCGTCTGGAAACACCATATATTTT. This gives the protein CASSSARDRLSSGNTIYF.

The rearrangement joins TRBV10-3 to TRBJ1-2; D is perhaps TRBD1 (5 bases). The CDR3 extends over 12 amino acids. The germline V gene encodes CDR1 ENHRY and CDR2 SYGVKD. Trimming pared 8 bases from V and 10 bases from J, leaving 17 bases between. CDR3 region: CAIASGQGSYTF. In DNA form, the CDR3 reads TGTGCCATCGCTAGCGGGCAGGGATCCTACACCTTC.

As DNA, the CDR3 is TGCGCCAGCAGCCCAGCGCAGAGCACAGATACGCAGTATTTT. Translating it yields CASSPAQSTDTQYF. This chain uses TRBV5-1 with TRBJ2-3; D remains ambiguous. Per germline, CDR1 SGHRS and CDR2 YFSETQ. V was pared by 4 bases and J by 0 bases, with 9 bases between. The CDR3 has 14 residues.

As DNA, the CDR3 is TGTGCCAGCAGTACCCAGACAGGGGGCCCTGAAGCTTTCTTT. This sequence encodes CASSTQTGGPEAFF. The genes are TRBV6-1 and TRBJ1-1; 10 bases match TRBD1. CDR3 length: 14 amino acids. V shed 5 bases and J 6 bases; nucleotides not matched to a gene: 6. Per germline, CDR1 MNHNS and CDR2 SASEGT.

This clonotype appeared a single time. This sequence joins TRBV9 and TRBJ1-4; unclear D gene. The length of the CDR3 is 14 residues. The V gene lost 2 bases and the J gene lost 4 bases, with 9 bases spanning the gap. Germline lookup yields CDR1 SGDLS and CDR2 YYNGEE. The CDR3 region has the DNA TGTGCCAGCAGCGTCACCGGAGTTAATGAAAAACTGTTTTTT. It encodes CASSVTGVNEKLFF. Based on the CDR3 plus reference TRBV9 and TRBJ1-4, the full variable domain is DSGVTQTPKHLITATGQRVTLRCSPRSGDLSVYWYQQSLDQGLQFLIQYYNGEERAKGNILERFSAQQFPDLHSELNLSSLELGDSALYFCASSVTGVNEKLFFGSGTQLSVL.

The J gene is TRBJ2-3, the V gene TRBV2; 9 bases map to TRBD2. Per the germline V gene, CDR1 is SNHLY and CDR2 is FYNNEI. With 8 bases clipped from V and 2 bases from J, the junction kept 14 bases outside the gene matches. The CDR3 is 17 residues long. The CDR3 DNA sequence: TGTGCCAGCGGCTCTACCCCGGGACTAGCTGTCACAGATACGCAGTATTTT. Its translation is CASGSTPGLAVTDTQYF.

This clonotype was found a few times. The chain recombines TRBV28 with TRBJ2-7; D might be TRBD1 (6 bases). The CDR3 loop spans 14 amino acids. Trimming stripped 11 bases from V and 4 bases from J, with 21 bases between. Germline CDR1 is MDHEN and CDR2 is SYDVKM. The CDR3 DNA reads TGTGCCTCCAACAGGGAGCTCGAGGGTTACGAGCAGTACTTC. As protein: CASNRELEGYEQYF.

This sequence joins TRBV11-2 and TRBJ1-5; 9 bases agree with TRBD1. Germline CDR1 SGHAT, CDR2 FQNNGV. V lost 6 bases and J lost 0; bases outside the gene matches: 15. This CDR3 region has 19 residues. The CDR3 sequence is CASRISQGAETYSNQPQHF. CDR3 sequence (DNA): TGTGCCAGCAGGATTTCACAGGGGGCAGAGACCTATAGCAATCAGCCCCAGCATTTT.

This clonotype turned up a few times. This sequence joins TRBV28 and TRBJ1-3; D is ambiguous. V lost 5 bases and J 15 bases, leaving 14 bases between the germline ends. CDR3 length: 11 residues. Germline loops: CDR1 MDHEN, CDR2 SYDVKM. This CDR3 reads CASSTPGERYF. CDR3 nucleotides: TGTGCCAGCAGTACCCCGGGCGAGCGATATTTT.

There are a few counts of this clonotype. This chain uses TRBV20-1 with TRBJ2-7; no firm D call. Between the trimmed V and J ends, which lost 1 base and 3 bases, there was a span of 19 bases. CDR1 DFQATT and CDR2 SNEGSKA come from the germline V gene (reference sequence). CDR3 length: 16 amino acids. The CDR3 sequence is CSARGGRLNSVYEQYF. CDR3 coding DNA: TGCAGTGCTAGAGGGGGTCGACTTAACTCGGTCTACGAGCAGTACTTC.